This TCR beta chain came from a study of siplizumab effects on memory and regulatory T cells. Study-level findings and limits: Tregs proliferating in siplizumab cultures lacked confirmation of their suppressive function. It seemed that naive T cells were more diverse than memory cells and were major contributors to the alloresponse. Mean Treg-derived proportions of mappable alloreactive CD4+ clones were 68.8% for siplizumab and approximately 25% for controls.

Germline V gives CDR1 LNHDA, CDR2 SQIVND (reference sequence). The J segment lost 2 bases and the V segment lost 5 bases, leaving 5 bases of the junction unmatched. The CDR3 totals 15 residues. Some 100,000 TCR templates per sample were assayed. TCRdb's copy holds only in-frame clones and misses some; the assay was immunoSEQ multiplex PCR. The sample shows some 100,000 clones, under 95% of them seen only once. With respect to this clone: Antigen: not known.

Sequenced: Tregs sorted from blood. This clonotype was obtained from a human donor in good health. This chain joins TRBV19 and TRBJ2-1, with 8 bases that match TRBD2. CDR3 loop: CASSVRGGPYNEQFF. The CDR3 DNA sequence: TGTGCCAGTAGTGTTCGGGGGGGCCCCTACAATGAGCAGTTCTTC. The entire variable domain, with the rest obtained from reference TRBV19 and TRBJ2-1, is as follows: DGGITQSPKYLFRKEGQNVTLSCEQNLNHDAMYWYRQDPGQGLRLIYYSQIVNDFQKGDIAEGYSVSREKKESFPLTVTSAQKNPTAFYLCASSVRGGPYNEQFFGPGTRLTVL.